A single sample is the source of the 5 T cell receptor beta chains below, sequenced in a study of cytomegalovirus exposure and HLA in healthy donors. Vbeta (60) and Jbeta (13) primers were used in the PCR. The protocol was immunoSEQ multiplex PCR, while the TCRdb copy is restricted to in-frame clones and leaves out a portion. Among tens of thousands of clones listed, roughly 84% were seen once. Sequenced: PBMCs. These TCRs come from a woman aged 18-29 years in good health and CMV-seronegative.

This chain joins TRBV28 and TRBJ1-5, with D perhaps matching TRBD1 (5 bases). Trimming took 3 bases from V and 0 from J, leaving 15 bases between them. From germline, CDR1 is MDHEN and CDR2 SYDVKM. CDR3 length: 17 amino acids. CDR3 DNA: TGTGCCAGCAGTTTTAGGGGTGGGCAGGATAGCAATCAGCCCCAGCATTTT. This encodes CASSFRGGQDSNQPQHF.

There are a few counts of this clone. This chain joins TRBV2 and TRBJ2-7; 9 positions match TRBD1. J was trimmed by 5 bases and V by 2 bases; bases with no gene match: 7. The germline V gene encodes CDR1 SNHLY and CDR2 FYNNEI. The CDR3 extends over 15 amino acids. This chain's CDR3 is CASSELGTGNDEQYF. The CDR3 DNA is TGTGCCAGCAGTGAACTAGGGACAGGGAACGACGAGCAGTACTTC. Drawing the rest from reference TRBV2 and TRBJ2-7, the complete variable domain is EPEVTQTPSHQVTQMGQEVILRCVPISNHLYFYWYRQILGQKVEFLVSFYNNEISEKSEIFDDQFSVERPDGSNFTLKIRSTKLEDSAMYFCASSELGTGNDEQYFGPGTRLTVT.

This clone has only a few counts. The chain couples TRBV10-1 to TRBJ1-6; 11 nucleotides align to TRBD1. The CDR3 has 14 residues. Germline V CDR1 and CDR2: WNHNN, SYGVQD (reference sequence). Losses at the gene ends were 1 base for V and 11 bases for J; bases not matched to a gene: 1. DNA of the CDR3: TGCGCCAGCAGTGAGTGGGGACAGGGGGCACCCCTCCACTTT. Its protein product is CASSEWGQGAPLHF.

The genes are TRBV15 and TRBJ1-1; possible D gene TRBD1, 5 bases. Germline values: CDR1 LNHNV, CDR2 YYDKDF (reference sequence). V dropped 1 base and J dropped 4 bases, with 13 bases sitting between them. This CDR3 has 15 residues. As DNA, the CDR3 is TGTGCCACCAGCAGAGTCGGCAGGGTAGGCACTGAAGCTTTCTTT. It specifies CATSRVGRVGTEAFF.

Only one count was recorded for this clone. CDR3 nucleotides: TGTGCCACCAGCAGAGAGAATTTAGCCTGGTACAATGAGCAGTTCTTC. It translates to CATSRENLAWYNEQFF. V gene TRBV15 combines with J gene TRBJ2-1; no firm D call. The V end was cut by 0 bases, the J end by 4 bases, with 13 bases between. Germline V lookup: CDR1 LNHNV, CDR2 YYDKDF (reference sequence). The CDR3 has 16 residues.